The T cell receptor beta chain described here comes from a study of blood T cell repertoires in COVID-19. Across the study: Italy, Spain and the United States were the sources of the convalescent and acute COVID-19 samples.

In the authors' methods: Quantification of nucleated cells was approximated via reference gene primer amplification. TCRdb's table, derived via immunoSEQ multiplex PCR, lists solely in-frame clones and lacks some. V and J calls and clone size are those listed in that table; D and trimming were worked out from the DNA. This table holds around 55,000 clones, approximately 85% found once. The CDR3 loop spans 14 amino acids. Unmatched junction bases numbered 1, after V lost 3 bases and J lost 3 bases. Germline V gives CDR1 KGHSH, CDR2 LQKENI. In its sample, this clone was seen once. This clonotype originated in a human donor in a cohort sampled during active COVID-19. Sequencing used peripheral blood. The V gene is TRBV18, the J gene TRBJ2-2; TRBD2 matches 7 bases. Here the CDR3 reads CASSPRGDTGELFF. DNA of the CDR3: TGTGCCAGCTCACCCCGGGGGGACACCGGGGAGCTGTTTTTT.